This entry lists 31 T cell receptor beta chains sequenced from one sample in a study of blood T cell repertoires in COVID-19. Clones were read by immunoSEQ multiplex PCR, and TCRdb kept only the in-frame ones, dropping some. Of approximately 250,000 clones in the sample, 80% to 85% were seen once. Specimen: peripheral blood. Receptors originate from a man aged 55 to 70 with acute or convalescent COVID-19.

The rearrangement uses TRBV28 and TRBJ2-5; D is undetermined. The CDR3 contains 14 residues. V gave up 2 bases and J gave up 2 bases, with 9 bases separating them. Germline values: CDR1 MDHEN, CDR2 SYDVKM. The CDR3 loop is CASSLGQVQETQYF. The CDR3 nucleotides are TGTGCCAGCAGTTTAGGGCAGGTACAAGAGACCCAGTACTTC. Full variable domain (remainder filled in from reference TRBV28 and TRBJ2-5): DVKVTQSSRYLVKRTGEKVFLECVQDMDHENMFWYRQDPGLGLRLIYFSYDVKMKEKGDIPEGYSVSREKKERFSLILESASTNQTSMYLCASSLGQVQETQYFGPGTRLLVL.

The genes are TRBV7-9 and TRBJ2-1, with D possibly matching TRBD1 (6 bases). CDR3 length equals 15 residues. Trimming removed 1 base from V and 4 bases from J, with 11 bases in between. Germline V CDR1 and CDR2: SEHNR, FQNEAQ (reference sequence). DNA for the CDR3: TGTGCCAGCAGCTTAGACGGACAGATTTACAATGAGCAGTTCTTC. It translates to CASSLDGQIYNEQFF.

The chain has TRBV2 and TRBJ1-2, with D perhaps TRBD1 (6 bases). This CDR3 is built from 14 residues. CDR1 is SNHLY and CDR2 is FYNNEI in the germline V gene. Trimming took 4 bases from V and 7 from J, leaving 16 bases between them. CDR3 nucleotide sequence: TGTGCCAGCAGTGTCCGGGACACAAAGGGTGGCTACACCTTC. This codes for CASSVRDTKGGYTF.

The chain links TRBV7-9 to TRBJ2-1, with 14 bases fitting TRBD2. V dropped 6 bases and J dropped 9; count of bases not matched to a gene: 10. CDR1 SEHNR and CDR2 FQNEAQ come from the germline V gene (reference sequence). The CDR3 consists of 16 residues. The CDR3 DNA is TGTGCCAGCAGAACAACCGGGACTAGCGGGAGTGGTGAGCAGTTCTTC. Protein: CASRTTGTSGSGEQFF.

The chain employs TRBV18 and TRBJ2-7, with 8 bases matching TRBD1. V shed 3 bases and J 4 bases; nucleotides not matched to a gene: 11. The CDR3 has 16 residues. The germline V gene has CDR1 KGHSH and CDR2 LQKENI. CDR3 DNA sequence: TGTGCCAGCTCACCTTCATCCGGACAGGGTTCTTACGAGCAGTACTTC. Amino acid sequence: CASSPSSGQGSYEQYF.

The rearrangement uses TRBV18 and TRBJ1-1; 9 bases align to TRBD1. Germline lookup yields CDR1 KGHSH and CDR2 LQKENI. The CDR3 runs to 16 residues. V dropped 3 bases and J dropped 7; count of bases not matched to a gene: 12. CDR3 sequence (DNA): TGTGCCAGCTCACCCCCCGGGACAGGGAGGGCGGGTGAAGCTTTCTTT. Translated: CASSPPGTGRAGEAFF.

This chain uses TRBV5-4 with TRBJ1-6, with a weak D call TRBD1 (5 bases). Germline V gene lookup returns CDR1 SGHNT and CDR2 YYREEE (reference sequence). The V end was cut by 5 bases, the J end by 7 bases, with 13 bases between. The CDR3 is made up of 14 amino acids. The CDR3 sequence is CASSGAGVNSPLHF. The DNA of the CDR3 is TGTGCCAGCAGTGGGGCGGGGGTAAATTCACCCCTCCACTTT.

This chain uses TRBV19 with TRBJ2-5, with 7 positions matching TRBD1. V shed 3 bases and J 6 bases; nucleotides not matched to a gene: 10. There are 15 residues in the CDR3. Per the germline V gene, CDR1 is LNHDA and CDR2 is SQIVND (reference sequence). The CDR3 sequence is CASSIPRDRVQTQYF. The CDR3 region has the DNA TGTGCCAGTAGTATCCCACGTGACAGGGTTCAGACCCAGTACTTC.

This clone was picked up one time. The chain combines TRBV10-3 with TRBJ2-7; TRBD1 aligns across 7 bases. V gave up 7 bases and J gave up 3 bases; unmatched junction bases: 12. Germline V gene sequence: CDR1 ENHRY, CDR2 SYGVKD. CDR3 length: 15 residues. This CDR3 is CAIKDEGQAFYEQYF. The CDR3, as DNA: TGTGCCATCAAGGACGAAGGACAGGCGTTCTACGAGCAGTACTTC.

The V and J genes are TRBV15 and TRBJ2-7, with 7 bases lining up with TRBD2. With 0 bases clipped from V and 5 bases from J, the junction kept 7 bases outside the gene matches. The CDR3 loop spans 15 amino acids. Germline V gives CDR1 LNHNV, CDR2 YYDKDF (reference sequence). CDR3 in DNA: TGTGCCACCAGCAGAGATCCGCGGGAGTGGGACGAGCAGTACTTC. Its protein product is CATSRDPREWDEQYF.

The CDR3 protein is CASAETRGEQFF. The CDR3 DNA follows: TGTGCCAGCGCAGAAACTAGAGGGGAGCAGTTCTTC. The V call is TRBV18, the J call TRBJ2-1, with D perhaps TRBD2 (5 bases). V was pared by 8 bases and J by 10 bases, with 15 bases between. The length of the CDR3 is 12 residues. Germline CDR1 reads KGHSH; CDR2 reads LQKENI.

This clone showed up just a few times. The chain links TRBV23-1 to TRBJ2-3, with D unclear. TRBV23-1 is marked as an open reading frame, function uncertain. Trimming stripped 1 base from V and 2 bases from J, with 16 bases between. The CDR3 has 17 residues. The CDR3 bases are TGCGCCAGCAGTCAATACCGGGTCTTGGAAGTCACAGATACGCAGTATTTT. Protein: CASSQYRVLEVTDTQYF.

J is TRBJ2-5 and V is TRBV10-3, with 7 bases identical to TRBD2. This CDR3 region has 14 residues. Germline values: CDR1 ENHRY, CDR2 SYGVKD. The ends lost 10 bases at V and 5 bases at J; junction bases unmatched: 13. The CDR3: CATRPGPGGETQYF. The CDR3 DNA follows: TGTGCCACCCGTCCGGGCCCCGGGGGGGAGACCCAGTACTTC.

J is TRBJ2-7 and V is TRBV29-1; D remains ambiguous. There are 11 residues in the CDR3. The germline V gene encodes CDR1 SQVTM and CDR2 ANQGSEA. V was trimmed by 0 bases and J by 6 bases, leaving 6 bases between them. The CDR3 nucleotides are TGCAGCGTTGAAGAGGCTTCCGAGCAGTACTTC. It yields the protein CSVEEASEQYF.

This clone has a single count. The chain links TRBV15 to TRBJ2-5; D ambiguous. Trimming pared 0 bases from V and 3 bases from J, leaving 2 bases between. Looked up from germline, CDR1 is LNHNV and CDR2 is YYDKDF (reference sequence). The CDR3 has 12 residues. CDR3 nucleotide sequence: TGTGCCACCAGCAGAGATAAAGAGACCCAGTACTTC. Translation gives CATSRDKETQYF.

This clone was picked up one time. This chain uses TRBV19 with TRBJ2-5, with 8 bases lining up with TRBD1. The CDR3 spans 13 residues. With 3 bases clipped from V and 4 bases from J, the junction kept 1 base outside the gene matches. Germline V CDR1 and CDR2: LNHDA, SQIVND (reference sequence). CDR3 sequence reads: CASSIQGAETQYF. The CDR3 nucleotides are TGTGCCAGTAGTATCCAGGGGGCAGAGACCCAGTACTTC.

This chain connects TRBV28 to TRBJ2-2; D call uncertain. V was shortened by 1 base and J by 0 bases, with 9 bases between the two germline ends. The CDR3 is 16 residues long. From germline, CDR1 is MDHEN and CDR2 SYDVKM. The CDR3 region has the DNA TGTGCCAGCAGTTTATTATCCCTATCGAACACCGGGGAGCTGTTTTTT. Translated, it gives CASSLLSLSNTGELFF.

V is TRBV11-3 and J is TRBJ2-5; 7 bases are shared with TRBD1. V lost 5 bases to trimming and J lost 3 bases; unmatched junction nucleotides: 12. This CDR3 is built from 16 residues. CDR1 is SGHNT, CDR2 YENEEA, per germline. The CDR3 coding sequence is TGTGCCAGCAGCGCCGGGACAGCGCGGTCGGAAGAGACCCAGTACTTC. Translation: CASSAGTARSEETQYF.

This chain joins TRBV5-1 and TRBJ2-1; no reliable D call. The V and J ends lost 4 bases and 0 bases respectively, with 14 bases between them. The CDR3 runs 16 residues. Germline CDR1 SGHRS, CDR2 YFSETQ. The CDR3: CASSPEEAYSYNEQFF. The DNA of the CDR3 is TGCGCCAGCAGCCCGGAAGAAGCGTACTCCTACAATGAGCAGTTCTTC. The variable domain in full, completed from reference TRBV5-1 and TRBJ2-1, reads KAGVTQTPRYLIKTRGQQVTLSCSPISGHRSVSWYQQTPGQGLQFLFEYFSETQRNKGNFPGRFSGRQFSNSRSEMNVSTLELGDSALYLCASSPEEAYSYNEQFFGPGTRLTVL.

The rearrangement uses TRBV9 and TRBJ2-3, with 7 bases identical to TRBD2. The CDR3 sequence is 15 residues long. Germline V gene lookup returns CDR1 SGDLS and CDR2 YYNGEE. V trimming: 4 bases; J trimming: 0 bases; junction bases outside the gene matches: 5. The CDR3 spells CASSSYSGSTDTQYF. The CDR3 DNA is TGTGCCAGCAGCTCCTATAGCGGGAGCACAGATACGCAGTATTTT.

The J gene is TRBJ2-3, the V gene TRBV18; D possibly corresponds to TRBD2 (6 bases). Germline CDR1 KGHSH, CDR2 LQKENI. Between the trimmed V and J ends, which lost 3 bases and 4 bases, there was a span of 17 bases. There are 16 residues in the CDR3. Here the CDR3 DNA reads TGTGCCAGCTCACCCCAGGGACTCAGCCTCCCAGATACGCAGTATTTT. Protein product: CASSPQGLSLPDTQYF.

The chain has TRBV7-3 and TRBJ2-3, with 9 bases identical to TRBD2. CDR1 and CDR2 (germline): SGHTA, FQGTGA. The CDR3 is made up of 17 amino acids. The J segment lost 3 bases and the V segment lost 2 bases, leaving 9 bases of the junction unmatched. As DNA, the CDR3 is TGTGCCAGCAGCTTAGACAGAGCTAGCGGGGCAACAGATACGCAGTATTTT. This encodes CASSLDRASGATDTQYF.

This clone was counted once. The V call is TRBV29-1, the J call TRBJ2-7, with TRBD1 matching over 9 bases. Trimming removed 4 bases from V and 5 bases from J; junction bases left unmatched: 0. This CDR3 spans 11 amino acids. Germline V gene lookup returns CDR1 SQVTM and CDR2 ANQGSEA. The CDR3 coding sequence is TGCAGCGTTGGGGACAGGGACGAGCAGTACTTC. Protein: CSVGDRDEQYF.

The rearrangement links TRBV7-9 to TRBJ1-2, with D perhaps matching TRBD1 (6 bases). V was cut by 3 bases and J by 10 bases, with 21 bases left in between. There are 15 residues in the CDR3. Per germline, CDR1 SEHNR and CDR2 FQNEAQ (reference sequence). The DNA for the CDR3 is TGTGCCAGCAGCTTCGGAGGGGGGGTTCCCTTCGACTACACCTTC. Its protein is CASSFGGGVPFDYTF.

V usage is TRBV5-1 and J usage is TRBJ1-1; 8 bases align to TRBD1. Germline assignment: CDR1 SGHRS and CDR2 YFSETQ. V shed 7 bases and J 3 bases; nucleotides not matched to a gene: 11. The CDR3 contains 15 residues. The CDR3 is CASGGQGGTDTEAFF. The CDR3, as DNA: TGCGCCAGCGGAGGACAGGGAGGGACGGACACTGAAGCTTTCTTT. The full variable domain, with the rest looked up from reference TRBV5-1 and TRBJ1-1, is KAGVTQTPRYLIKTRGQQVTLSCSPISGHRSVSWYQQTPGQGLQFLFEYFSETQRNKGNFPGRFSGRQFSNSRSEMNVSTLELGDSALYLCASGGQGGTDTEAFFGQGTRLTVV.

The rearrangement links TRBV21-1 to TRBJ1-5; the tabulated D call, TRBD1, remains unverified against the DNA. TRBV21-1 is shown as a pseudogene. This CDR3 comprises 17 residues. The CDR3 loop reads CASRIWWTAYSNQPQHF. CDR3 coding DNA: TGTGCCAGCAGAATCTGGTGGACAGCTTATAGCAATCAGCCCCAGCATTTT.

V usage is TRBV29-1 and J usage is TRBJ1-1; a possible D gene is TRBD1 (6 bases). V was cut by 5 bases and J by 4 bases, with 14 bases left in between. This CDR3 is built from 13 residues. The germline CDR1 and CDR2 sequences are SQVTM and ANQGSEA. The CDR3 coding sequence is TGCAGCGTTACTTGGACAGCGATCACTGAAGCTTTCTTT. Amino acid sequence: CSVTWTAITEAFF.

This rearrangement joins TRBV7-9 to TRBJ2-5; D gene unclear. The CDR3 runs 16 residues. V lost 0 bases and J lost 5, with 16 bases in between. In germline, CDR1 is SEHNR, CDR2 FQNEAQ (reference sequence). CDR3 amino acids: CASSLAPRLSRETQYF. CDR3 coding DNA: TGTGCCAGCAGCTTAGCCCCGCGACTCTCACGGGAGACCCAGTACTTC.

This chain uses TRBV4-1 with TRBJ2-5, with 7 bases lining up with TRBD2. The germline V gene has CDR1 MGHRA and CDR2 YSYEKL. There are 13 residues in the CDR3. V lost 8 bases to trimming and J lost 5 bases; unmatched junction nucleotides: 8. The CDR3, as DNA: TGCGCCAGCCCCAGGACTAGGGCTGAGACCCAGTACTTC. It yields the protein CASPRTRAETQYF.

The chain combines TRBV10-2 with TRBJ2-3; 8 bases are shared with TRBD1. The length of the CDR3 is 15 residues. The germline V gene has CDR1 WSHSY and CDR2 SAAADI. V lost 5 bases and J lost 5; bases outside the gene matches: 9. The CDR3 DNA is TGCGCCAGCAGTCCGGACAGGGCCAGGGGAGATACGCAGTATTTT. As protein: CASSPDRARGDTQYF.

This clone occurred a few times. The chain recombines TRBV6-1 with TRBJ2-2, with a tentative D call TRBD2 (6 bases). This CDR3 has 19 amino acids. Germline V gene sequence: CDR1 MNHNS, CDR2 SASEGT. The V and J ends lost 4 bases and 2 bases respectively, with 23 bases between them. CDR3 sequence (DNA): TGTGCCAGCAGTGGGCACGGGAGACAGAATTCTATAAACACCGGGGAGCTGTTTTTT. Protein sequence: CASSGHGRQNSINTGELFF.